This T cell receptor beta chain was observed in a study of blood T cell repertoires in COVID-19. Study background: T cells, B-cell-depleted T cells, or PBMCs provided the cDNA or gDNA that served as material.

In the original workflow: Nucleated cell number was recorded as an estimate derived from reference gene primer amplification. Using immunoSEQ multiplex PCR, the repertoire was profiled, and TCRdb retains in-frame clones only, with some absent. The DNA was the basis for D and trimming; V, J and clone size are from that table. The profile shows some 91,000 clones, roughly 85% of them singletons. The CDR3 is made up of 14 amino acids. The germline V gene has CDR1 SGHTA and CDR2 FQGTGA. Trimming stripped 2 bases from V and 4 bases from J, with 8 bases between. The sequenced material came from peripheral blood. The origin of this receptor is a human donor in a cohort sampled during active COVID-19. The chain carries TRBV7-3 and TRBJ2-2, with D unclear. The CDR3 loop is CASSLLIGTGELFF. The DNA of the CDR3 is TGTGCCAGCAGCTTACTGATCGGCACCGGGGAGCTGTTTTTT.